Here is one T cell receptor beta chain with its context. Antigen: not known. Time point denoted: persistent/refractory GD, antithyroid drugs over 5 years with positive TRAb. RNA extracted from PBMCs served as the sequencing template. American Thyroid Association guidelines were used to diagnose Graves' disease. The EDTA tubes were filled with 8 to 9.5 milliliters of drawn peripheral blood. The germline V gene has CDR1 LNHDA and CDR2 SQIVND (reference sequence). This CDR3 has 17 amino acids. V lost 5 bases, J lost 3 bases, and 10 bases stayed unmatched. CDR3 regions were amplified by Arm-PCR using iRepertoire HTBI primers to build TCR beta libraries. TCRdb called the multiplex PCR reads again in MiXCR, with one record for every CDR3 protein. Altogether about 430,000 distinct CDR3 sequences are present, 21% being singletons, with the ten largest covering approximately 14%. The sample comes from a study of regulatory T cells in long-lasting Graves disease. Study outcomes and limitations: TCR diversity was lower in persistent than newly diagnosed Graves' disease.

This TCR came from a female donor with Graves disease. V gene TRBV19 combines with J gene TRBJ2-1; 10 nucleotides agree with TRBD2. The material was peripheral blood mononuclear cells (PBMCs), obtained when the disease was refractory, from a patient treated with antithyroid drugs. CDR3 region: CASSGGMTSGLYNEQFF. In DNA form, the CDR3 reads TGTGCCAGTAGTGGGGGGATGACTAGCGGGCTCTACAATGAGCAGTTCTTC.